This T cell receptor beta chain was identified in a study of Graves' ophthalmopathy and Graves' hyperthyroidism. The study, taken as a whole, reports: A 13-signature model separated ophthalmopathy from stable hyperthyroidism, reaching about 91% sensitivity and around 79% specificity cross-validated.

Concerning this clonotype itself: Its target is unknown.

RNA served as the template for amplifying TCR beta CDR3 regions. The workflow started with a first-round RT-PCR run with HTBI primers and then moved on to a second-round multiplex PCR. MiXCR, applied by TCRdb to the multiplex PCR reads, yields one record per CDR3 protein. The repertoire includes 680,000 or so distinct CDR3 sequences, roughly 20% of them detected once, and more than 5.5% sits in the top ten. Enrolled hyperthyroidism patients had a new diagnosis, a duration under 2 months, and an age of 18 to 65. V was clipped by 7 bases and J by 5 bases, with 18 bases between them. CDR3 length: 14 amino acids.

The TCR was taken from a woman aged 18 to 35 with stable Graves' hyperthyroidism. Some clones in this sample may be carry-over from other donors' samples. The sequencing sample was made of peripheral blood. V usage is TRBV12-3 or TRBV12-4 and J usage is TRBJ2-7; no clear D gene. The CDR3 region has the DNA TGTGCCAGCAACCTCCTTGGCTCCGGCGACGAGCAGTACTTC. It codes for CASNLLGSGDEQYF.